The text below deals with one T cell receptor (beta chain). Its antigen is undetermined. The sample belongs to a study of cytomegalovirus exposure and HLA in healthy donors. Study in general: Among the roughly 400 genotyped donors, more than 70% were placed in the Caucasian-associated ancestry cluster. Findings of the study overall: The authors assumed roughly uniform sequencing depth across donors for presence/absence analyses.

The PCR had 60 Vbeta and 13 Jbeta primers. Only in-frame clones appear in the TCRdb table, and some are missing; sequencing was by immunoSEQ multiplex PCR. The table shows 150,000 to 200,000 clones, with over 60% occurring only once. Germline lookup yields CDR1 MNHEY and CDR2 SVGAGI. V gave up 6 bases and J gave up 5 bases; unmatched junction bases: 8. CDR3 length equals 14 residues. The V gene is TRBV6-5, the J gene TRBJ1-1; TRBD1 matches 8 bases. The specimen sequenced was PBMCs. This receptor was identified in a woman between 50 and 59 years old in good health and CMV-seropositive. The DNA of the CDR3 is TGTGCCAGCAGGATCCAGGGGGCAGGGACTGAAGCTTTCTTT. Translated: CASRIQGAGTEAFF.